This is a list of T cell receptor beta chains from one sample in a study of T cells in Graves' hyperthyroidism and ophthalmopathy. Each CDR3 protein is one row after TCRdb ran MiXCR on the multiplex PCR reads. The sample consists of about 130,000 distinct CDR3 sequences, 22% of them appearing once. The sample consisted of blood. These TCRs come from a woman aged 45-65 years with Graves' hyperthyroidism that later progressed to Graves' ophthalmopathy. Each CDR3 is given with its conserved first and last residue. The order of the fields is CDR3 length, V gene, clone size, J gene, D gene, CDR3 DNA, CDR3 protein. D genes are given only for firm matches. Clone size is not always given. Where it is, it says once, few, many or a class for expanded clones.

>14|TRBV9|many|TRBJ1-2|NA
TGTGCCAGCAGCCCCTGGTCGATATCATCCGGCTACACCTTC
CASSPWSISSGYTF
>10|TRBV29-1|NA|TRBJ2-7|NA
TGCAGCGTTGTTCGGAACGAGCAGTACTTC
CSVVRNEQYF
>18|TRBV5-1|many|TRBJ2-3|TRBD2
TGCGCCAGCAGGCAACTCACCGGGACTAGCGGACTCACAGATACGCAGTATTTT
CASRQLTGTSGLTDTQYF
>14|TRBV3-1|many|TRBJ2-2|NA
TGTGCCAGCAGTCGTAATCCGGGTGCCGGGGAGCTGTTTTTT
CASSRNPGAGELFF
>12|TRBV7-6|few|TRBJ2-5|NA
TGTGCCAGCAGCTCCCTTCAAGAGACCCAGTACTTC
CASSSLQETQYF
>15|TRBV12-3/TRBV12-4|NA|TRBJ2-1|TRBD1
TGTGCCAGCAGTTTAGTTCGGACAGGGGGCAATGAGCAGTTCTTC
CASSLVRTGGNEQFF
>19|TRBV6-5|few|TRBJ1-6|TRBD1
TGTGCCAGCAGTTACGGGACAGGGGGCGCGGGGTCCTATAATTCACCCCTCCACTTT
CASSYGTGGAGSYNSPLHF
>15|TRBV7-2|NA|TRBJ1-4|TRBD1
TGTGCCAGCAGCCTCGGACAGGGAGTTAATGAAAAACTGTTTTTT
CASSLGQGVNEKLFF
>15|TRBV28|NA|TRBJ2-7|TRBD2
TGTGCCAGCGGGCTAGCGGGACGGTATACCTACGAGCAGTACTTC
CASGLAGRYTYEQYF
>14|TRBV7-2|many|TRBJ1-5|NA
TGTGCCAGCAGCTTATTCACAACTAATCAGCCCCAGCATTTT
CASSLFTTNQPQHF
>14|TRBV2|NA|TRBJ2-1|NA
TGTGCCAGCTTTAGGGTGAGGTCGTACAATGAGCAGTTCTTC
CASFRVRSYNEQFF
>15|TRBV3-1|many|TRBJ2-3|TRBD2
TGTGCCAGCAGCCAAGGGGGACTAGCAACAGATACGCAGTATTTT
CASSQGGLATDTQYF
>17|TRBV5-5|many|TRBJ2-3|TRBD2
TGTGCCAGCAGCTTGGCGGGAGGGACTAGCCCCCTGGATACGCAGTATTTT
CASSLAGGTSPLDTQYF